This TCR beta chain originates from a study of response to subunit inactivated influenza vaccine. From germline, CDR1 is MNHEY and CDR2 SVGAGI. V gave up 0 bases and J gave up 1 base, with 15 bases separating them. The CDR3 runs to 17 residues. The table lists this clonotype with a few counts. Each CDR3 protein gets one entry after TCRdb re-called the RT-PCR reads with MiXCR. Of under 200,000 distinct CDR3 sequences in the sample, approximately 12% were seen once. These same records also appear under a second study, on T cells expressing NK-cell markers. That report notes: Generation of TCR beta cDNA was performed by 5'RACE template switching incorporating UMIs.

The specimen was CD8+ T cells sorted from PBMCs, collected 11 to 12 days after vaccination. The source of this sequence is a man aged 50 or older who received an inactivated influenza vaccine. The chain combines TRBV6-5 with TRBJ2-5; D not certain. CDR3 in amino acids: CASSYSAPGNRQETQYF. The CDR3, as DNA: TGTGCCAGCAGTTACTCGGCCCCTGGCAACCGCCAAGAGACCCAGTACTTC.